This T cell receptor beta chain emerged from a study of T cell repertoires in cytomegalovirus infection. Overall study context: HLA-B-restricted CMV epitopes that are well studied, plus recently identified HLA-C-restricted ones, were used by the study. A matching HLA type, together with CMV infection, was signaled by public TCR beta signatures.

The CDR3 covers 15 residues. The ends were cut back, 2 bases at V and 4 bases at J, with 14 bases in the middle. Per the germline V gene, CDR1 is MNHNS and CDR2 is SASEGT. Overall study results and limits: It was HLA-C-restricted CMV-specific TCR beta clonotypes that dominated the response ex vivo.

This clonotype was detected only a few times. As yet, its antigen is unknown. Each CDR3 protein gets one entry after TCRdb re-called the reads with MiXCR. The sample includes around 310,000 distinct CDR3 sequences, 25% to 30% of them seen just once. The V gene is TRBV6-1, the J gene TRBJ1-2; D possibly corresponds to TRBD1 (5 bases). The receptor comes from a human donor in good health (CMV status not recorded). Some clones in this sample may be carry-over from other donors' samples. This specimen was cultured PBMCs, taken from culture after CMV antigen stimulation. CDR3 coding DNA: TGTGCCAGCAGTGAACAGGGCGCCACCCCCTATGGCTACACCTTC. It codes for CASSEQGATPYGYTF.